This TCR beta chain was recovered during a study of blood T cell repertoires in COVID-19. V was clipped by 1 base and J by 0 bases, with 4 bases between them. Germline V lookup: CDR1 SGDLS, CDR2 YYNGEE. This CDR3 region has 13 residues. For this clone: Other nucleotide sequences in the sample specify the same CDR3.

How the authors handled the data: Reference gene primer amplification in the assay estimated nucleated cell counts. Libraries were prepared by immunoSEQ multiplex PCR; TCRdb keeps only in-frame clonotypes and omits some of them. Clone size and the V and J calls come from that table; the DNA yielded D and trimming. The sample includes 100,000 or so clones, around 90% of them seen just once. The rearrangement joins TRBV9 to TRBJ1-1; D uncertain. Sample: peripheral blood. This receptor was obtained from a man aged 45-65 years with active or convalescent COVID-19. CDR3 DNA: TGTGCCAGCAGCGTACAAATGAACACTGAAGCTTTCTTT. This sequence encodes CASSVQMNTEAFF. The full variable domain, in which reference TRBV9 and TRBJ1-1 provide the parts outside the CDR3, is DSGVTQTPKHLITATGQRVTLRCSPRSGDLSVYWYQQSLDQGLQFLIQYYNGEERAKGNILERFSAQQFPDLHSELNLSSLELGDSALYFCASSVQMNTEAFFGQGTRLTVV.